This TCR beta chain comes out of a study of blood T cell repertoires in COVID-19. About the study: Sites in the United States, Italy and Spain provided acute and convalescent COVID-19 samples. From T cells, B-cell-depleted T cells, or PBMCs came the material, which was cDNA or gDNA.

Study processing details: Cell counts per sample came from amplifying reference gene primers. Clones were sequenced by immunoSEQ multiplex PCR, and TCRdb holds only the in-frame ones, with some missing. The V and J calls and clone size come from that table; D and trimming were worked out from the DNA. The sample carries roughly 250,000 clones, 88% recorded once. This clone is a singleton in its sample. From germline, CDR1 is SQVTM and CDR2 ANQGSEA. With 3 bases clipped from V and 4 bases from J, the junction kept 7 bases outside the gene matches. The CDR3 covers 14 residues. Sequences were obtained from peripheral blood. The rearrangement uses TRBV29-1 and TRBJ1-2, with 8 bases fitting TRBD1. This TCR was sampled from a woman in her forties who had recovered from COVID-19. The CDR3: CSVDSDRVGYGYTF. The CDR3 DNA sequence: TGCAGCGTTGATTCGGACAGGGTCGGCTATGGCTACACCTTC.